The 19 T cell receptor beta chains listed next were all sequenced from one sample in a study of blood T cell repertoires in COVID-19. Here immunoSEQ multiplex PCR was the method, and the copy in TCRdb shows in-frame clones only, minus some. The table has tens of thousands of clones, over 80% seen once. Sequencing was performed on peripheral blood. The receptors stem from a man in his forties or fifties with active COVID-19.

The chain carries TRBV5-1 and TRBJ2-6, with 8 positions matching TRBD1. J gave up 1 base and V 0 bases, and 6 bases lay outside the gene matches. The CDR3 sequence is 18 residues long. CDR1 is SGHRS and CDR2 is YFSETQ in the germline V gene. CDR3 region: CASSLDRGEPSGANVLTF. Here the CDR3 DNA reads TGCGCCAGCAGCTTGGACAGGGGGGAGCCGTCTGGGGCCAACGTCCTGACTTTC.

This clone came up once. The CDR3, as DNA: TGTGCCAGCTCACCACTAGCGGCCCTAGCCAAAAACATTCAGTACTTC. This translates into CASSPLAALAKNIQYF. This chain connects TRBV18 to TRBJ2-4, with a tentative D call TRBD2 (6 bases). CDR1 and CDR2 (germline): KGHSH, LQKENI. Trimming removed 1 base at V and 0 bases at J, with 10 bases between. The CDR3 consists of 16 residues.

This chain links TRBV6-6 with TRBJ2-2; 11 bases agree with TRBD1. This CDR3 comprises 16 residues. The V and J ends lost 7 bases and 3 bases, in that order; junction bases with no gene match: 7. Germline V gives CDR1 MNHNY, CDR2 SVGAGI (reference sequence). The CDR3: CASTYPGQGDTGELFF. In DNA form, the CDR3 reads TGTGCCAGCACCTACCCGGGACAGGGGGACACCGGGGAGCTGTTTTTT.

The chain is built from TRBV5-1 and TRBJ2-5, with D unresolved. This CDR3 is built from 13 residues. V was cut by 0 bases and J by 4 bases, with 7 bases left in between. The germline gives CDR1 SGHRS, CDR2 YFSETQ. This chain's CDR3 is CASSLGMRETQYF. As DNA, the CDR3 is TGCGCCAGCAGCTTGGGCATGCGAGAGACCCAGTACTTC.

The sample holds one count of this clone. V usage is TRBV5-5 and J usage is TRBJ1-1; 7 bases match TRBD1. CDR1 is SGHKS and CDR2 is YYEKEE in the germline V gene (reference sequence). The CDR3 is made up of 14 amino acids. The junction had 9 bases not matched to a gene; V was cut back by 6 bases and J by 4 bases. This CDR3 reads CASNRGGWGTEAFF. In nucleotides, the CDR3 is TGTGCCAGCAATAGAGGGGGCTGGGGCACTGAAGCTTTCTTT.

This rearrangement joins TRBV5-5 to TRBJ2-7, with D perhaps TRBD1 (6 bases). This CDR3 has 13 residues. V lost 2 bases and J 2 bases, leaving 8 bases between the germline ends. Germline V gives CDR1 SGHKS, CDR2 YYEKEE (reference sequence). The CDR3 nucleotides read TGTGCCAGCAGCTTACAGGGAACCTACGAGCAGTACTTC. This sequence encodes CASSLQGTYEQYF.

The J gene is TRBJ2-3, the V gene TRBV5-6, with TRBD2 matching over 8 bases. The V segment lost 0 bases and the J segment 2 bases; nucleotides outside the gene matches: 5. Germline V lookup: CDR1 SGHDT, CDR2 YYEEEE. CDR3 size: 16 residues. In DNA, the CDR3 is TGTGCCAGCAGCTTGGTGGTAGCGGGGACCACAGATACGCAGTATTTT. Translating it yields CASSLVVAGTTDTQYF.

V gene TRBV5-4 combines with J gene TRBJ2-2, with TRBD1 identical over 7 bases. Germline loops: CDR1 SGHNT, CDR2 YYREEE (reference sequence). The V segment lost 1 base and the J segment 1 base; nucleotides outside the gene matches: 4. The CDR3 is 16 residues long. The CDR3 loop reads CASSLWTGVNTGELFF. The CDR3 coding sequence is TGTGCCAGCAGCTTGTGGACAGGAGTGAACACCGGGGAGCTGTTTTTT.

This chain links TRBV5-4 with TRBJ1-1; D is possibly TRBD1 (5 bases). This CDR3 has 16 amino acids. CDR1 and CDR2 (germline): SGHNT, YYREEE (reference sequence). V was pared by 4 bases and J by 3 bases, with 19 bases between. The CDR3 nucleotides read TGTGCCAGCAGCCCACCGGGGGGGGATGTATACACTGAAGCTTTCTTT. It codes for CASSPPGGDVYTEAFF.

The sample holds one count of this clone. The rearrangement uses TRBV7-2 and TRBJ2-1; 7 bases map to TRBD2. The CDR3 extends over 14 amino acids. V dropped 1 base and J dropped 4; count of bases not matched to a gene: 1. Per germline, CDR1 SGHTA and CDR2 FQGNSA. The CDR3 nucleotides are TGTGCCAGCAGCTTAGGACTAGCTTACAATGAGCAGTTCTTC. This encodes CASSLGLAYNEQFF.

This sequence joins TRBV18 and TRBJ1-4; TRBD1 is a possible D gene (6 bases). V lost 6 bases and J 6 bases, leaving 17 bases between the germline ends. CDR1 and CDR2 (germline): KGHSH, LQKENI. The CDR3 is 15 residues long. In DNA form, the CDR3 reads TGTGCCAGCTCCCCCCGGACAGACCAGGATGAAAAACTGTTTTTT. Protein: CASSPRTDQDEKLFF.

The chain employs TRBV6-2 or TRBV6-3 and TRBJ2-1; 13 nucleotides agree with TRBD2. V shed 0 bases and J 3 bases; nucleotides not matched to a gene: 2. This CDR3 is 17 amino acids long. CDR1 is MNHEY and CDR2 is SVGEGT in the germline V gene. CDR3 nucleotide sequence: TGTGCCAGCAGTTACTCGGGACTAGCGGGACTCTACAATGAGCAGTTCTTC. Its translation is CASSYSGLAGLYNEQFF.

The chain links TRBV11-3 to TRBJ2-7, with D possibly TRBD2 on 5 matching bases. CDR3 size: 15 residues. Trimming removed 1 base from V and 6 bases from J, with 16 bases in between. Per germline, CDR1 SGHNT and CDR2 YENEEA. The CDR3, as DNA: TGTGCCAGCAGCTTAGGATTCGGGGTTTCAGGCGAGCAGTACTTC. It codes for CASSLGFGVSGEQYF. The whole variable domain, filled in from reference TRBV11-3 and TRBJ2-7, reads EAGVVQSPRYKIIEKKQPVAFWCNPISGHNTLYWYLQNLGQGPELLIRYENEEAVDDSQLPKDRFSAERLKGVDSTLKIQPAELGDSAVYLCASSLGFGVSGEQYFGPGTRLTVT.

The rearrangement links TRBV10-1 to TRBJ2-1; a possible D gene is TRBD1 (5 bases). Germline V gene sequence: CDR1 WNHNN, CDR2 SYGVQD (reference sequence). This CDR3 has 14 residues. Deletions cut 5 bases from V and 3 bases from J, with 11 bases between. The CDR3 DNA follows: TGCGCCAGCAGTAGCAGGGCTTACTACAATGAGCAGTTCTTC. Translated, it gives CASSSRAYYNEQFF.

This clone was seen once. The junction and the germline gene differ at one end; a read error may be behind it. The CDR3 bases are TGTGCTAGCAGCCCTCAACTAGCGGGGGCAAACAATGAGCAGTTCTTC. It specifies CASSPQLAGANNEQFF. The rearrangement uses TRBV7-7 and TRBJ2-1; 11 bases align to TRBD2. The CDR3 contains 16 residues. The germline CDR1 and CDR2 sequences are SSHAT and FNYEAQ (reference sequence).

The CDR3 DNA is TGTGCCAGCAGCTTGGTAGGTAGCGGACCTACCTACGAGCAGTACTTC. The encoded protein is CASSLVGSGPTYEQYF. The chain couples TRBV5-4 to TRBJ2-7; TRBD2 might be the D (6 bases). This CDR3 is built from 16 residues. V was shortened by 0 bases and J by 2 bases, with 15 bases between the two germline ends. Germline V gene lookup returns CDR1 SGHNT and CDR2 YYREEE (reference sequence).

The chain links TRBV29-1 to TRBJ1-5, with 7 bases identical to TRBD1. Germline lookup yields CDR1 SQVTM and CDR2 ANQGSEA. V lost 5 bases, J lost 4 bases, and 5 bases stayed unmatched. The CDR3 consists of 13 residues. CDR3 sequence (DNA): TGCAGCGTTCGGGGGACAGCTAATCAGCCCCAGCATTTT. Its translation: CSVRGTANQPQHF.

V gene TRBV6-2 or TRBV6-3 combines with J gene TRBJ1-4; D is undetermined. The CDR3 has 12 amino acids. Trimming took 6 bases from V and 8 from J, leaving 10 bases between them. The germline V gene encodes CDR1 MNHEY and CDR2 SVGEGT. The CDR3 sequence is CASSPLGEKLFF. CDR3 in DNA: TGTGCCAGCAGCCCTCTTGGCGAAAAACTGTTTTTT.

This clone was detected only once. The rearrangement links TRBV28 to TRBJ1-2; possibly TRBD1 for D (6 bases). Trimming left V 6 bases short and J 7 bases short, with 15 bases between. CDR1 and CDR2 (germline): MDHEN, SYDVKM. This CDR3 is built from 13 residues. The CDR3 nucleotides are TGTGCCAGCAGGATCCTACAGGGAAGTGGCTACACCTTC. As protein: CASRILQGSGYTF.